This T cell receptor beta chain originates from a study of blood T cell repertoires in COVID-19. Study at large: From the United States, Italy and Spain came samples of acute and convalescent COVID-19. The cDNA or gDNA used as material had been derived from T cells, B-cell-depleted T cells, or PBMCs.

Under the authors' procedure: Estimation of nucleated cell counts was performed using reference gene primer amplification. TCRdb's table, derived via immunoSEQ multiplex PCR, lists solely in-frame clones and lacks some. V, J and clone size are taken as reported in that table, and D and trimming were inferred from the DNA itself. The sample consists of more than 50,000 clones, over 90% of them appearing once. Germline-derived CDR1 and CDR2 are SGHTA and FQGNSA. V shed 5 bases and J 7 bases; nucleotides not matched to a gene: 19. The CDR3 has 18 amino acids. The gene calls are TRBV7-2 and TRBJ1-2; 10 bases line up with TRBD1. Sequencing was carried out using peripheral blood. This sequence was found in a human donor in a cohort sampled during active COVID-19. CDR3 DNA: TGTGCCAGCAGCATAGGACCGGAGACCGGGACAGGGGTCCTTGGCTACACCTTC. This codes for CASSIGPETGTGVLGYTF.